This T cell receptor beta chain was sequenced in a study of blood T cell repertoires in COVID-19. The length of the CDR3 is 14 residues. Trimming took 9 bases from V and 5 from J; bases not matched to a gene: 7. The V gene's germline CDR1 is ENHRY and CDR2 SYGVKD. Assay: immunoSEQ multiplex PCR; the TCRdb copy retains only in-frame clones and omits some. The data hold 37,000 or so clones, with 89% observed a single time. The J gene is TRBJ2-1, the V gene TRBV10-3; TRBD2 aligns across 10 bases. The TCR sequence derives from a human donor in a cohort sampled during active COVID-19. Material: peripheral blood. In nucleotides, the CDR3 is TGTGCCATAGCCGGGACTAGCGCACACAATGAGCAGTTCTTC. It specifies CAIAGTSAHNEQFF.